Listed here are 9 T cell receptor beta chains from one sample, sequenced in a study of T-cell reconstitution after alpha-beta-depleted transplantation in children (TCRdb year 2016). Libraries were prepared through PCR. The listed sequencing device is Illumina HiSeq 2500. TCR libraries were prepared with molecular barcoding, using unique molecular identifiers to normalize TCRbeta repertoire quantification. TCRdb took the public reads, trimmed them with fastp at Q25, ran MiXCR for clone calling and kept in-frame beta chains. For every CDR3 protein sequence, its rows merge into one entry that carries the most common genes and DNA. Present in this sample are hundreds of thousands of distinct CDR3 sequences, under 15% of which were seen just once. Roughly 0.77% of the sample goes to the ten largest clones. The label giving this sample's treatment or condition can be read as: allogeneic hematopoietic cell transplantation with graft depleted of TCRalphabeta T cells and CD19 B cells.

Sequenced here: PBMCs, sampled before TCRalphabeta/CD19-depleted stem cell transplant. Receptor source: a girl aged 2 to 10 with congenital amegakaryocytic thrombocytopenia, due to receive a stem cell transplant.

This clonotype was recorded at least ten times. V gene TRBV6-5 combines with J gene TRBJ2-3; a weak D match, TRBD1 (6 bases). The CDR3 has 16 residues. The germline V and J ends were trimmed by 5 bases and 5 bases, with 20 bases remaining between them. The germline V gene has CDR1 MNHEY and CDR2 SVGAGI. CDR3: CASSPPYRETRDTQYF. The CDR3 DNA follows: TGTGCCAGCAGTCCCCCGTACAGGGAGACCCGAGATACGCAGTATTTT.

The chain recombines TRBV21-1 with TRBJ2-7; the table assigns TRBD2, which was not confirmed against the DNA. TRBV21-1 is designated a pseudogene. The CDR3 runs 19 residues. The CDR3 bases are TGTGCCAGCAGCAAAACACCCGAACCTAGTGGCAGATCTACCTACGAGCAGTACTTC. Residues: CASSKTPEPSGRSTYEQYF.

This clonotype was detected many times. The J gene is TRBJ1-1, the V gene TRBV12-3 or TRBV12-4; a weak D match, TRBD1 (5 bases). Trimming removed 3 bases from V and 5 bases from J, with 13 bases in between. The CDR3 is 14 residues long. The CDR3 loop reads CASSFWGEGTEAFF. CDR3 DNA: TGTGCCAGCAGTTTTTGGGGGGAAGGAACTGAAGCTTTCTTT.

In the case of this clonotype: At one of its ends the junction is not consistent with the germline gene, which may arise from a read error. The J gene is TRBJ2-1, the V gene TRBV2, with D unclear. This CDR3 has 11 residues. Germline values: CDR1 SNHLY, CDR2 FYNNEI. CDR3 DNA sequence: TGTGCCAGCAGTGAAGTGCTAGAGCCGTTCTTC. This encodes CASSEVLEPFF.

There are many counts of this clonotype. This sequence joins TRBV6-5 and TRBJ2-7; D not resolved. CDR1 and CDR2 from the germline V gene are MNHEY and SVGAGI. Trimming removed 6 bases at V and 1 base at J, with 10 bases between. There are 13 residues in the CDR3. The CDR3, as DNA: TGTGCCAGCAGCAGGTACTTATCCTACGAGCAGTACTTC. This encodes CASSRYLSYEQYF.

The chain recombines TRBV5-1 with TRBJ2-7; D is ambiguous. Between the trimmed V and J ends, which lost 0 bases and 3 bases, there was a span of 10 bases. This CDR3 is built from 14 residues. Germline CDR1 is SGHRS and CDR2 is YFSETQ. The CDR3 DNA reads TGCGCCAGCAGCTTGGGGCAGATCGACTACGAGCAGTACTTC. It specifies CASSLGQIDYEQYF.

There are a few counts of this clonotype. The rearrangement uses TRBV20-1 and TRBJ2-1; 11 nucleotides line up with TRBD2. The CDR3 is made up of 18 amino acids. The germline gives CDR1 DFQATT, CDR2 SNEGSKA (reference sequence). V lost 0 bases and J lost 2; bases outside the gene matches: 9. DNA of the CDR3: TGCAGTGCTAGAGATAGACTAGCGGGGAAAGGCGCCTACAATGAGCAGTTCTTC. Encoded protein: CSARDRLAGKGAYNEQFF.

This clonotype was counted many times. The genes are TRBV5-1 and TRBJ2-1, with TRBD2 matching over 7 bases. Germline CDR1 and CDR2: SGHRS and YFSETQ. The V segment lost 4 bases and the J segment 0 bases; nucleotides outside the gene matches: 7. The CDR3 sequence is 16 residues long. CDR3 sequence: CASSQSGISSYNEQFF. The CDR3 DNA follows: TGCGCCAGCAGCCAAAGCGGGATTAGCTCCTACAATGAGCAGTTCTTC. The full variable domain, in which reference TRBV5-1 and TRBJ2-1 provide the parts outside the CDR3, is KAGVTQTPRYLIKTRGQQVTLSCSPISGHRSVSWYQQTPGQGLQFLFEYFSETQRNKGNFPGRFSGRQFSNSRSEMNVSTLELGDSALYLCASSQSGISSYNEQFFGPGTRLTVL.

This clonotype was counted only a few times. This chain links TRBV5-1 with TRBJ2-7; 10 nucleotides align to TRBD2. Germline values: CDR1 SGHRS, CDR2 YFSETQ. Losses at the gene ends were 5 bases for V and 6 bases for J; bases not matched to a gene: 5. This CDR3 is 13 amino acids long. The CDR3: CASRRIAGGEQYF. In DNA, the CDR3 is TGCGCCAGCAGGCGAATAGCGGGAGGCGAGCAGTACTTC.